The present T cell receptor beta chain was sequenced within a study of radiotherapy plus CTLA-4 blockade in lung cancer. Study-wide context: Of the patients, under 20% showed objective responses and about 29% attained disease control. General study findings and limits: Once radiotherapy plus ipilimumab had been given, TCR clones derived from tumor expanded in blood.

Trimming shortened V by 3 bases and J by 7 bases, and 10 bases separated the two germline ends. Germline V gives CDR1 SGHAT, CDR2 FQNNGV. The CDR3 runs to 12 residues. Here immunoSEQ multiplex PCR was the method, and the copy in TCRdb shows in-frame clones only, minus some. This sample has around 30,000 clones, with under 85% found just once. A note on this clone: Its specificity is not known.

Sample: peripheral blood, taken from a patient treated with radiotherapy plus ipilimumab. J is TRBJ2-7 and V is TRBV11-2; D is possibly TRBD1 or TRBD2 (6 bases each). The source of this sequence is a human donor with non-small cell lung cancer that progressed on radiotherapy plus ipilimumab. The CDR3 loop reads CASSFGGGEQYF. CDR3 in DNA: TGTGCCAGCAGCTTCGGGGGCGGTGAGCAGTACTTC.